One sample yielded the 13 T cell receptor beta chains listed below, sequenced in a study of blood T cell repertoires in COVID-19. TCRdb keeps only in-frame clones here, not all; method: immunoSEQ multiplex PCR. The sample shows 250,000 to 300,000 clones, approximately 90% of them seen only once. Sequences were obtained from peripheral blood. These receptor sequences come from a woman between 40 and 55 years old who had recovered from COVID-19.

The V and J genes are TRBV18 and TRBJ2-1; D gene uncertain. V shed 6 bases and J shed 4 bases, with 19 bases lying between them. The length of the CDR3 is 16 residues. Germline V gives CDR1 KGHSH, CDR2 LQKENI. In DNA form, the CDR3 reads TGTGCCAGCTCCCCTGATCGCGAGCCTGCTTACAATGAGCAGTTCTTC. As protein: CASSPDREPAYNEQFF. Full variable domain (missing parts from reference TRBV18 and TRBJ2-1): NAGVMQNPRHLVRRRGQEARLRCSPMKGHSHVYWYRQLPEEGLKFMVYLQKENIIDESGMPKERFSAEFPKEGPSILRIQQVVRGDSAAYFCASSPDREPAYNEQFFGPGTRLTVL.

J is TRBJ2-7 and V is TRBV4-3; 16 nucleotides match TRBD2. Trimming at V came to 4 bases and at J to 0 bases, leaving 6 bases not matched to a gene. Germline loops: CDR1 LGHNA, CDR2 YSLEER. CDR3 length equals 18 residues. The CDR3 DNA sequence: TGCGCCAGCAGCCCCGGGACTAGCGGGAGGGGGGTCTCCTACGAGCAGTACTTC. Translation: CASSPGTSGRGVSYEQYF.

The chain uses TRBV4-2 and TRBJ2-7; 14 nucleotides align to TRBD2. This CDR3 contains 14 residues. Germline trimming cut 1 base from V and 13 bases from J; bases unmatched to any gene: 6. Germline lookup yields CDR1 LGHNA and CDR2 YNFKEQ. This CDR3 reads CASSQGLGTSGSYF. The CDR3, as DNA: TGTGCCAGCAGCCAAGGTTTGGGGACTAGCGGGAGCTACTTC.

V and J are TRBV25-1 and TRBJ2-3, with D tentatively TRBD2 (6 bases). The V end was cut by 6 bases, the J end by 11 bases, with 15 bases between. There are 12 residues in the CDR3. CDR1 is MGHDK, CDR2 SYGVNS, per germline. CDR3 in amino acids: CASREGRMGQYF. The CDR3 region has the DNA TGTGCCAGCAGGGAGGGGCGGATGGGGCAGTATTTT.

The genes are TRBV28 and TRBJ2-3; possible D gene TRBD1, 5 bases. With 2 bases removed from V and 9 bases from J, the gap between germline ends came to 12 bases. This CDR3 contains 13 residues. Per the germline V gene, CDR1 is MDHEN and CDR2 is SYDVKM. The CDR3 nucleotides are TGTGCCAGCAGTTTAGGTCCAGGGCGGACGCAGTATTTT. Translating it yields CASSLGPGRTQYF.

The chain carries TRBV6-2 or TRBV6-3 and TRBJ2-7; 8 nucleotides match TRBD1. Unmatched junction bases numbered 3, after V lost 1 base and J lost 4 bases. The germline gives CDR1 MNHEY, CDR2 SVGEGT. This CDR3 spans 14 amino acids. For the CDR3, the DNA is TGTGCCAGCAGTTACTACCGGACAGGGTACGAGCAGTACTTC. This encodes CASSYYRTGYEQYF.

This chain joins TRBV29-1 and TRBJ1-1; D gene ambiguous. V gave up 7 bases and J gave up 2 bases, with 14 bases separating them. Germline assignment: CDR1 SQVTM and CDR2 ANQGSEA. This CDR3 spans 13 amino acids. The DNA for the CDR3 is TGCAGCGCAGCGGTCGTGTACAACACTGAAGCTTTCTTT. Translated, it gives CSAAVVYNTEAFF.

This clone was seen once. The chain combines TRBV2 with TRBJ2-1, with a tentative D call TRBD2 (6 bases). This CDR3 region has 15 residues. V lost 7 bases, J lost 2 bases, and 15 bases lay in between. Germline CDR1 is SNHLY and CDR2 is FYNNEI. The CDR3 DNA reads as TGTGCCAGCACCCCAGGGCGGGGCCCCTACAATGAGCAGTTCTTC. It specifies CASTPGRGPYNEQFF.

This chain connects TRBV5-6 to TRBJ1-2; 7 positions match TRBD1. Germline lookup yields CDR1 SGHDT and CDR2 YYEEEE. The CDR3 extends over 13 amino acids. Trimming took 3 bases from V and 6 from J; bases not matched to a gene: 5. The CDR3 DNA reads TGTGCCAGCAGCTCGGGACAGCGGGATGGCTACACCTTC. This encodes CASSSGQRDGYTF. Full variable domain (remainder filled in from reference TRBV5-6 and TRBJ1-2): DAGVTQSPTHLIKTRGQQVTLRCSPKSGHDTVSWYQQALGQGPQFIFQYYEEEERQRGNFPDRFSGHQFPNYSSELNVNALLLGDSALYLCASSSGQRDGYTFGSGTRLTVV.

The chain carries TRBV30 and TRBJ1-1, with 10 positions matching TRBD1. The CDR3 has 13 amino acids. The J segment lost 2 bases and the V segment lost 5 bases, leaving 2 bases of the junction unmatched. Per the germline V gene, CDR1 is GTSNPN and CDR2 is SVGIG (reference sequence). CDR3 loop: CAWGQGVNTEAFF. The CDR3 DNA reads TGTGCCTGGGGACAGGGGGTAAACACTGAAGCTTTCTTT.

The chain employs TRBV30 and TRBJ2-7, with TRBD1 matching 12 bases. Trimming took 6 bases from V and 6 from J; bases not matched to a gene: 9. From germline, CDR1 is GTSNPN and CDR2 SVGIG (reference sequence). The length of the CDR3 is 14 residues. The DNA of the CDR3 is TGTGCCTGTGCCGGGGACAGGGGGCCAGGCGAGCAGTACGTC. Translation: CACAGDRGPGEQYV.

The V call is TRBV6-6, the J call TRBJ2-2; unclear D gene. CDR3 length: 14 residues. Per germline, CDR1 MNHNY and CDR2 SVGAGI (reference sequence). Trimming cost V 2 bases and J 8 bases, with 12 bases left between them. In nucleotides, the CDR3 is TGTGCCAGCAGTTACGCGACTCGCTGGGGGGAGCTGTTTTTT. It yields the protein CASSYATRWGELFF.

The chain carries TRBV19 and TRBJ2-5, with TRBD2 matching over 9 bases. The CDR3 length is 15 residues. V shed 3 bases and J 5 bases; nucleotides not matched to a gene: 7. Germline CDR1 reads LNHDA; CDR2 reads SQIVND (reference sequence). The DNA of the CDR3 is TGTGCCAGTAGTATGGGCGGGGGGGGACCGGAGACCCAGTACTTC. Protein sequence: CASSMGGGGPETQYF.